The T cell receptor (beta chain) described here comes from a study of cytomegalovirus exposure and HLA in healthy donors. The CDR3 is 15 amino acids. Germline lookup yields CDR1 MGHRA and CDR2 YSYEKL. Trimming removed 4 bases from V and 0 bases from J, with 11 bases in between. TCRdb's copy holds only in-frame clones and misses some; the assay was immunoSEQ multiplex PCR. The repertoire has under 200,000 clones, 90% to 97% of them found once; the top ten carry approximately 0.82%. Sample: PBMCs. The chain employs TRBV4-1 and TRBJ2-3; D perhaps matches TRBD2 (5 bases). The sequence derives from a woman between 18 and 30 years old in good health and CMV-seronegative. CDR3 region: CASSPRESSTDTQYF. CDR3 DNA: TGCGCCAGCAGCCCCCGGGAATCTAGCACAGATACGCAGTATTTT.